These T cell receptor beta chains were read from a single sample in a study of T cells after yellow fever vaccination. In TCRdb, the 5' RACE reads were re-called with MiXCR into one record per CDR3 protein. The sample includes approximately 160,000 distinct CDR3 sequences, approximately 6.2% seen only once; the top ten take less than 3.5%. This specimen consisted of CD4+ T cells sorted from PBMCs, obtained on the day of the first yellow fever vaccination. The receptor set was obtained from a man aged 18 to 29 who received the YFV17D yellow fever vaccine. Both conserved end residues are part of each CDR3. A row's size may be missing; if present it is once, few, many or a size class.

j_gene: TRBJ2-5; v_gene: TRBV20-1; abundance: many; CDR3aa: CSARRNQYQETQYF
j_gene: TRBJ1-3; v_gene: TRBV20-1; abundance: many; CDR3aa: CSAPQGGYGGNTIYF
j_gene: TRBJ1-2; v_gene: TRBV4-2; abundance: .; CDR3aa: CASSPDRAVRYGYTF
j_gene: TRBJ2-7; v_gene: TRBV5-1; abundance: many; CDR3aa: CASSQGQGSYEQYF
j_gene: TRBJ2-1; v_gene: TRBV27; abundance: many; CDR3aa: CASSITRWGLNEQFF
j_gene: TRBJ1-2; v_gene: TRBV7-9; abundance: many; CDR3aa: CASSSARWAGYTF
j_gene: TRBJ2-2; v_gene: TRBV10-3; abundance: .; CDR3aa: CAISESSGGKTGELFF
j_gene: TRBJ1-6; v_gene: TRBV18; abundance: many; CDR3aa: CASSPTGPPSSPLHF
j_gene: TRBJ1-5; v_gene: TRBV6-1; abundance: .; CDR3aa: CASRPLAGIVDQPQHF
j_gene: TRBJ1-1; v_gene: TRBV9; abundance: many; CDR3aa: CASSVIQGLGDTEAFF